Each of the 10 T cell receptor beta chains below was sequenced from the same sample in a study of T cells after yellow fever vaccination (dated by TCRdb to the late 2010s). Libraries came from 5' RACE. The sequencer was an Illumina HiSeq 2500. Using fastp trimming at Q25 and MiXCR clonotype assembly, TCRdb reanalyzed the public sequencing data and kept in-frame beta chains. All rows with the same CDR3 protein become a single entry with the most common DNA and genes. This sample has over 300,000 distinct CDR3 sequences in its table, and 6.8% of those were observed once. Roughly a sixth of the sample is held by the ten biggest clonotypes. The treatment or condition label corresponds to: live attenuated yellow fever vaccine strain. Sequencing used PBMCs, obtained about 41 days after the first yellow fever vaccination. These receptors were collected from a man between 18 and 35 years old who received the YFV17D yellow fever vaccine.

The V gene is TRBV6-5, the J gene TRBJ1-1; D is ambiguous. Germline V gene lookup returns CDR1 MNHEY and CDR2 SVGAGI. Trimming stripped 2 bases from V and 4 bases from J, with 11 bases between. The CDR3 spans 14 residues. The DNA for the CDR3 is TGTGCCAGCAGTTACGATCGGGCCGGCACTGAAGCTTTCTTT. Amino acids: CASSYDRAGTEAFF.

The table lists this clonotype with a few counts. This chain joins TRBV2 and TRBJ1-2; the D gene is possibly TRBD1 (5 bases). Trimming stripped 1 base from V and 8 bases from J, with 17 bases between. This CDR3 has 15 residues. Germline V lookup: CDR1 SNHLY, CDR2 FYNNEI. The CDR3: CASSEGRARAVGYTF. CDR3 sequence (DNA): TGTGCCAGCAGTGAAGGCCGGGCCAGGGCGGTCGGCTACACCTTC. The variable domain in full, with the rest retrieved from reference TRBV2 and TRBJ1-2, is EPEVTQTPSHQVTQMGQEVILRCVPISNHLYFYWYRQILGQKVEFLVSFYNNEISEKSEIFDDQFSVERPDGSNFTLKIRSTKLEDSAMYFCASSEGRARAVGYTFGSGTRLTVV.

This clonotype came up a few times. Here the CDR3 DNA reads TGCGCGAACACTGAAGCTTTCTTT. Protein sequence: CANTEAFF. The rearrangement links TRBV20-1 to TRBJ1-1, with D uncertain. Germline-derived CDR1 and CDR2 are DFQATT and SNEGSKA (reference sequence). The CDR3 is 8 amino acids.

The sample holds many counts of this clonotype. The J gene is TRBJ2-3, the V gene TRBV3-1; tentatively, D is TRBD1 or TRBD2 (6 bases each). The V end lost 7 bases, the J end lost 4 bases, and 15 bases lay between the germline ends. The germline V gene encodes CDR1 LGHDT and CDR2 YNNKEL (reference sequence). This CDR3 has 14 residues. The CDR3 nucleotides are TGTGCCAGCAACCTAAGGGGGGTCTCAGATACGCAGTATTTT. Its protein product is CASNLRGVSDTQYF.

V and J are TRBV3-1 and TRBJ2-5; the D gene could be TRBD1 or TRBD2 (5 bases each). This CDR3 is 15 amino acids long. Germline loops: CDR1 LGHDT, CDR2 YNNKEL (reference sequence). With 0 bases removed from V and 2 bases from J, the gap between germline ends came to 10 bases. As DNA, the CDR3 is TGTGCCAGCAGCCAAGATCCAGGGAGACAAGAGACCCAGTACTTC. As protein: CASSQDPGRQETQYF.

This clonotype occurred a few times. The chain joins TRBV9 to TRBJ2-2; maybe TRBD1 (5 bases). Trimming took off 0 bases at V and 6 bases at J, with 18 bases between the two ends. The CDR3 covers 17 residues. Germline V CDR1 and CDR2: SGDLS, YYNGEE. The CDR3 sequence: CASSVEGLPEHPGELFF. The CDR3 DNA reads TGTGCCAGCAGCGTAGAGGGGCTACCCGAACACCCCGGGGAGCTGTTTTTT.

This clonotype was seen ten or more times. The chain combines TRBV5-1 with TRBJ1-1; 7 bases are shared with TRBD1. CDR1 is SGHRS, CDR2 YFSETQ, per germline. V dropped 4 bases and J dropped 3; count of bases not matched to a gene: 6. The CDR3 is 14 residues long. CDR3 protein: CASSTSGGDTEAFF. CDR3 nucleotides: TGCGCCAGCAGCACATCAGGGGGTGACACTGAAGCTTTCTTT.

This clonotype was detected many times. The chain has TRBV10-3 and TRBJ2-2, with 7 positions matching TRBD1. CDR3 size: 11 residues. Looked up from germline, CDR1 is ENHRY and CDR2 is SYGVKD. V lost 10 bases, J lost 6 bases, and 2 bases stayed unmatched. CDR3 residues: CASRGSGELFF. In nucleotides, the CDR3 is TGTGCCAGCAGGGGGTCCGGGGAGCTGTTTTTT.

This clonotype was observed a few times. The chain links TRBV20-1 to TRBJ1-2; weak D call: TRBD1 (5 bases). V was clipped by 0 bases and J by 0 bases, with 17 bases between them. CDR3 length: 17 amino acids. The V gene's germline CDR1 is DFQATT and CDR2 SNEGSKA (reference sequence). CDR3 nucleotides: TGCAGTGCTAGAGATGGGGTTGGGGGTTTAGCTAACTATGGCTACACCTTC. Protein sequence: CSARDGVGGLANYGYTF.

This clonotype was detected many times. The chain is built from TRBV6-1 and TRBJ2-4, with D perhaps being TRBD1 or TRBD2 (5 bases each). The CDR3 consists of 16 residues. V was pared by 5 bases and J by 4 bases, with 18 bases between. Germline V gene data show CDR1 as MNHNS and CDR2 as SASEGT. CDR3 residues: CASSPPGTSAKNIQYF. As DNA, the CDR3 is TGTGCCAGCAGTCCCCCCGGGACGAGCGCTAAAAACATTCAGTACTTC.